The rows below give T cell receptor beta chains drawn from one sample of a study of T cells expressing NK-cell markers. Each CDR3 protein gets one entry in TCRdb, which reprocessed the 5' RACE reads and gives no DNA. Listed are about half a million distinct CDR3 sequences; 1.4% falls within the top ten. Sequenced material: blood T cells: a sorted CD56 or NKG2C T cell subset, CD4+ or CD8+ T cells, or bulk PBMC T cells (not recorded which). Every receptor here comes from a woman aged 50 to 60 in good health. CDR3s include the opening cysteine and the closing phenylalanine or tryptophan. Fields, in order: CDR3 length, V gene, J gene, CDR3 protein.

17	TRBV21-1	TRBJ2-3	CASSKYTGTGSTDTQYF
14	TRBV27	TRBJ1-5	CASNPGFRNQPQHF
16	TRBV6-2/TRBV6-3	TRBJ2-3	CASSYSSGIGADTQYF
11	TRBV14	TRBJ2-2	CASSPPRELFF
13	TRBV3-1	TRBJ1-1	CASSQVAGAGAFF
14	TRBV13	TRBJ2-7	CASSFSELSYEQYF
13	TRBV5-1	TRBJ1-4	CASSLGSPEKLFF
16	TRBV2	TRBJ2-2	CASSPTTGVNTGELFF
16	TRBV12-3/TRBV12-4	TRBJ2-3	CASSLRGLAGLDTQYF
14	TRBV20-1	TRBJ2-1	CSASPGQRGGEQFF
17	TRBV12-3/TRBV12-4	TRBJ1-4	CASSSRPQGATNEKLFF
14	TRBV6-2/TRBV6-3	TRBJ2-2	CASSERQNTGELFF
14	TRBV7-9	TRBJ2-4	CASSLDGPRTVQYF
14	TRBV20-1	TRBJ1-1	CSASQGDQNTEAFF
12	TRBV5-1	TRBJ2-1	CASSQPQGVQFF
13	TRBV12-3/TRBV12-4	TRBJ1-4	CASSPMTREKLFF
12	TRBV6-2/TRBV6-3	TRBJ2-2	CASRRDIGELFF
15	TRBV27	TRBJ1-6	CASSPGAGINSPLHF
13	TRBV28	TRBJ2-1	CASTINRSNEQFF
12	TRBV29-1	TRBJ1-2	CSAADRAVGYTF
13	TRBV2	TRBJ1-1	CASSPVMGAEAFF
14	TRBV20-1	TRBJ1-2	CSASRDRESYGYTF
13	TRBV9	TRBJ2-2	CASSGTRDRELFF
15	TRBV11-3	TRBJ2-2	CASSLTGGQAGELFF
16	TRBV7-2	TRBJ2-1	CASSILRGSGYNEQFF
12	TRBV20-1	TRBJ2-1	CSASRGPLEQFF
15	TRBV5-5	TRBJ2-4	CASSLDAKSSNIQYF
15	TRBV27	TRBJ1-5	CASRRGQYSNQPQHF
15	TRBV12-3/TRBV12-4	TRBJ1-5	CASSPWDRGNQPQHF
15	TRBV6-1	TRBJ2-4	CASRDRGKAKNIQYF
15	TRBV7-9	TRBJ2-3	CASSSIQGKTDTQYF
13	TRBV18	TRBJ2-5	CASSPGQWETQYF
16	TRBV30	TRBJ2-6	CAWSTAGGLGANVLTF
13	TRBV3-1	TRBJ2-1	CASSPKTRTEQFF
15	TRBV4-1	TRBJ1-2	CASSQEAGTGVSLTF
15	TRBV7-8	TRBJ2-3	CASSLPSGKADTQYF
15	TRBV5-5	TRBJ2-2	CASSLEAQGSGELFF
15	TRBV5-1	TRBJ2-5	CASSPLGPHQETQYF
18	TRBV20-1	TRBJ2-2	CSARVIDSGTSNTGELFF
16	TRBV12-3/TRBV12-4	TRBJ1-5	CASSFGLGEGNQPQHF